The rows below give T cell receptor beta chains drawn from one sample of a study of T cells after yellow fever vaccination. Each CDR3 protein gets one entry after TCRdb re-called the 5' RACE reads with MiXCR. The sample consists of more than 250,000 distinct CDR3 sequences, about 6.6% of them appearing once. The source material was PBMCs, sampled about 41 days after the first yellow fever vaccination. The source of these receptors is a man aged 18 to 30 who received the YFV17D yellow fever vaccine. Each CDR3 is given with its conserved first and last residue. D genes are given only for firm matches. Size values are once, few and many counts, or a class for expanded clones, and some rows have none.

clone_size j_call d_call v_call cdr3_aa cdr3_nt
- TRBJ2-3 - TRBV6-2/TRBV6-3 CASSFIRADTQYF TGTGCCAGCAGTTTCATCAGGGCTGATACGCAGTATTTT
many TRBJ1-1 TRBD1 TRBV5-1 CPATSGTEEPNTEAFF TGCCCCGCTACAAGCGGGACAGAAGAACCAAACACTGAAGCTTTCTTT
many TRBJ2-5 - TRBV7-2 CASTPRPGEETQYF TGTGCCAGCACCCCACGGCCCGGGGAAGAGACCCAGTACTTC
few TRBJ2-7 TRBD1 TRBV12-3/TRBV12-4 CASSSDWTGGITSYEQYF TGTGCCAGCAGTTCCGACTGGACAGGGGGTATCACCTCCTACGAGCAGTACTTC
- TRBJ2-5 TRBD1 TRBV28 CASRDRSKGTQYF TGTGCCAGCAGGGACAGGTCAAAAGGGACCCAGTACTTC
many TRBJ2-3 - TRBV12-3/TRBV12-4 CAVAGGQDTQYF TGTGCCGTCGCCGGGGGCCAGGATACGCAGTATTTT
few TRBJ2-2 TRBD1 TRBV10-3 CAISEWLGTGAGELFF TGTGCCATCAGTGAATGGCTCGGGACAGGCGCCGGGGAGCTGTTTTTT
- TRBJ2-7 - TRBV7-8 CAISSGGTTYEQYF TGTGCCATTTCGTCAGGGGGGACCACCTACGAGCAGTACTTC
- TRBJ2-1 - TRBV11-2 CASRQSTGNNEQFF TGTGCCAGCAGACAATCAACAGGGAACAATGAGCAGTTCTTC
few TRBJ2-4 - TRBV6-2/TRBV6-3 CASSYGQLAKNIQYF TGTGCCAGCAGTTACGGACAACTAGCCAAAAACATTCAGTACTTC
- TRBJ2-2 TRBD2 TRBV5-4 CASRNSGRNTGELFF TGTGCCAGCAGAAATAGCGGGAGGAACACCGGGGAGCTGTTTTTT
few TRBJ1-1 - TRBV27 CASSLSYRAEAFF TGTGCCAGCAGTCTATCGTACAGGGCTGAAGCTTTCTTT
few TRBJ2-5 - TRBV6-1 CASSSQAQETQYF TGTGCCAGCAGCTCACAGGCCCAAGAGACCCAGTACTTC
few TRBJ2-2 TRBD2 TRBV5-4 CASSLARASGGLNTGELFF TGTGCCAGCAGCTTGGCCCGGGCTAGCGGGGGGCTTAACACCGGGGAGCTGTTTTTT
many TRBJ1-1 TRBD1 TRBV10-2 CASKTGDEAFF TGCGCCAGCAAGACAGGGGATGAAGCTTTCTTT
- TRBJ2-3 - TRBV20-1 CSQPTTDTQYF TGCAGCCAACCAACGACAGATACGCAGTATTTT
few TRBJ1-2 - TRBV7-9 CASSWGGVGYTF TGTGCCAGCAGCTGGGGAGGCGTCGGCTACACCTTC
few TRBJ2-3 - TRBV7-9 CASSWQVADTQYF TGTGCCAGCAGCTGGCAGGTGGCAGATACGCAGTATTTT
- TRBJ2-1 TRBD2 TRBV5-1 CASSLVLAGGANEQFF TGCGCCAGCAGCTTGGTCCTAGCGGGGGGCGCGAATGAGCAGTTCTTC
few TRBJ2-3 - TRBV5-1 CASSFVGTSKGTDTQYF TGCGCCAGCAGCTTCGTTGGGACGTCAAAAGGCACAGATACGCAGTATTTT
few TRBJ2-7 TRBD1 TRBV6-1 CASSRDRENYEQYF TGTGCCAGCAGTAGGGACAGGGAAAACTACGAGCAGTACTTC
few TRBJ1-1 - TRBV5-1 CASTPPQRNTEAFF TGCGCCAGCACCCCCCCACAGAGAAACACTGAAGCTTTCTTT
- TRBJ2-3 - TRBV9 CASSLEWGGGPTGDTQYF TGTGCCAGCAGCCTAGAGTGGGGGGGGGGCCCTACCGGAGATACGCAGTATTTT
once TRBJ2-5 - TRBV12-5 CASGQGIRGETQYF TGTGCTAGTGGCCAGGGAATCCGGGGAGAGACCCAGTACTTC
few TRBJ1-4 - TRBV18 CASSPGGGPEKLFF TGTGCCAGCTCACCCGGGGGGGGACCTGAAAAACTGTTTTTT
- TRBJ2-2 TRBD1 TRBV28 CASSRWGQGITGELFF TGTGCCAGCAGCCGATGGGGACAGGGGATCACCGGGGAGCTGTTTTTT
- TRBJ2-1 TRBD2 TRBV3-1 CASSQDLAGRHNEQFF TGTGCCAGCAGCCAAGACTTAGCGGGGAGGCACAATGAGCAGTTCTTC
- TRBJ2-3 TRBD1 TRBV2 CASLDRANTDTQYF TGTGCCAGCCTTGACAGGGCTAACACAGATACGCAGTATTTT
few TRBJ2-1 TRBD2 TRBV5-4 CASSASGGASYNEQFF TGTGCCAGCAGCGCTAGCGGGGGGGCCTCCTACAATGAGCAGTTCTTC
few TRBJ2-3 - TRBV5-4 CASSFQTSTDTSTDTQYF TGTGCCAGCAGCTTTCAAACTTCGACGGATACTAGCACAGATACGCAGTATTTT
- TRBJ2-5 TRBD2 TRBV9 CASSGTRTETQYF TGTGCCAGCAGCGGGACTAGGACGGAGACCCAGTACTTC
few TRBJ1-2 TRBD1 TRBV23-1 CATTGQGRTNYGYTF TGCGCCACCACCGGACAGGGACGAACTAACTATGGCTACACCTTC
many TRBJ2-4 - TRBV4-1 CASSQRGWGVSENIQYF TGCGCCAGCAGCCAGAGGGGTTGGGGGGTCAGCGAAAACATTCAGTACTTC
few TRBJ2-7 TRBD1 TRBV14 CASSQGQGMSTYEQYF TGTGCCAGCAGCCAGGGACAGGGGATGAGCACCTACGAGCAGTACTTC
- TRBJ1-2 - TRBV7-2 CASSLLSTESYGYTF TGTGCCAGCAGCTTACTTAGCACCGAGAGCTATGGCTACACCTTC
many TRBJ2-5 TRBD1 TRBV7-2 CASSTRQGRETQYF TGTGCCAGCAGCACCCGACAGGGGCGGGAGACCCAGTACTTC
few TRBJ1-1 - TRBV20-1 CSARRRNTEAFF TGCAGTGCTAGAAGAAGGAACACTGAAGCTTTCTTT
many TRBJ2-1 - TRBV3-1 CASTGYNEQFF TGTGCCAGCACGGGGTACAATGAGCAGTTCTTC
- TRBJ2-6 - TRBV18 CASSPQILRGSGANVLTF TGTGCCAGCTCACCGCAAATTCTGAGGGGCTCTGGGGCCAACGTCCTGACTTTC
many TRBJ2-2 TRBD1 TRBV5-1 CASSLRQGSTGELFF TGCGCCAGCAGCTTGCGACAGGGCAGCACCGGGGAGCTGTTTTTT
many TRBJ1-1 - TRBV6-5 CASSYSQNTEAFF TGTGCCAGCAGTTACTCACAGAACACTGAAGCTTTCTTT
few TRBJ1-2 TRBD1 TRBV4-1 CASSQPRQGSFYGYTF TGCGCCAGCAGCCAGCCCCGACAGGGTAGTTTCTATGGCTACACCTTC
- TRBJ1-3 - TRBV5-1 CASSLQVSGNTIYF TGCGCCAGCAGCTTACAGGTATCTGGAAACACCATATATTTT
many TRBJ2-3 - TRBV11-2 CASSPTPLSTDTQYF TGTGCCAGCAGCCCGACACCTCTAAGCACAGATACGCAGTATTTT
many TRBJ1-2 TRBD1 TRBV10-3 CAAGQSNYGYTF TGTGCCGCGGGACAGTCTAACTATGGCTACACCTTC
few TRBJ2-1 TRBD2 TRBV7-6 CASSQRLAWNEQFF TGTGCCAGCAGCCAGAGACTAGCATGGAATGAGCAGTTCTTC
few TRBJ1-2 - TRBV6-1 CASSGTPALYGYTF TGTGCCAGCAGTGGAACCCCAGCCCTCTATGGCTACACCTTC
- TRBJ1-1 TRBD1 TRBV10-3 CATGDRGPEAFF TGTGCCACCGGGGACAGGGGCCCTGAAGCTTTCTTT
- TRBJ1-4 - TRBV15 CATSRDGTANEKLFF TGTGCCACCAGCAGAGATGGAACGGCGAATGAAAAACTGTTTTTT
many TRBJ2-7 TRBD1 TRBV13 CASSSTGQGWDEQYF TGTGCCAGCAGCTCCACGGGACAGGGCTGGGACGAGCAGTACTTC
few TRBJ1-1 - TRBV6-6 CARGKGMISEAFF TGTGCCCGGGGGAAAGGGATGATTTCTGAAGCTTTCTTT
many TRBJ2-5 - TRBV7-9 CASSPSSGETQYF TGTGCCAGCAGCCCTAGCAGCGGGGAGACCCAGTACTTC
- TRBJ2-3 TRBD2 TRBV12-5 CASGLRRGITDTQYF TGTGCTAGTGGTTTAAGGCGGGGGATCACAGATACGCAGTATTTT
few TRBJ2-5 TRBD2 TRBV19 CASSSPFMSGGSQETQYF TGTGCCAGTAGTAGCCCGTTCATGAGCGGGGGGTCCCAAGAGACCCAGTACTTC
- TRBJ2-2 TRBD2 TRBV12-3/TRBV12-4 CASSYTTSGNTGELFF TGTGCCAGCAGTTACACGACTAGCGGGAACACCGGGGAGCTGTTTTTT